Listed below are T cell receptor beta chains from one sample, sequenced in a study of blood T cell repertoires in COVID-19. The method was immunoSEQ multiplex PCR; TCRdb's version includes in-frame clones alone and lacks a portion of them. Among about 210,000 clones, 92% were seen once, and the ten largest hold roughly 1.2%. Sequenced material: peripheral blood. The receptors stem from a man aged 30 to 39 with acute or convalescent COVID-19. Each CDR3 is given with its conserved first and last residue. The order of the fields is CDR3 DNA, CDR3 protein, clone size, D gene, V gene, J gene. The D gene is left open where the match is weak. Size is omitted from some rows. Given values are once, few, many or a class for expanded clones.

cdr3_nt: TGTGCCAGCAGCCAAGTGGGGAGCTCTGGAAACACCATATATTTT; cdr3_aa: CASSQVGSSGNTIYF; clone_size: NA; d_call: NA; v_call: TRBV3-1/TRBV3-2; j_call: TRBJ1-3
cdr3_nt: TGTGCCAGCTCACCAAGAGTCTCCGGACAGACCTCTGGAAACACCATATATTTT; cdr3_aa: CASSPRVSGQTSGNTIYF; clone_size: NA; d_call: NA; v_call: TRBV18; j_call: TRBJ1-3
cdr3_nt: TGCGCCAGCAGCCAAGCCTATGGGACAGGGTTAGCTGGCTACACCTTC; cdr3_aa: CASSQAYGTGLAGYTF; clone_size: NA; d_call: TRBD1; v_call: TRBV4-1; j_call: TRBJ1-2
cdr3_nt: TGTGCTAGTGGTTTAAGCTACACTGAAGCTTTCTTT; cdr3_aa: CASGLSYTEAFF; clone_size: NA; d_call: NA; v_call: TRBV12-5; j_call: TRBJ1-1
cdr3_nt: TGTGCCAGCAGCGCCGCTAGCGGGCTATACAATGAGCAGTTCTTC; cdr3_aa: CASSAASGLYNEQFF; clone_size: NA; d_call: TRBD2; v_call: TRBV9; j_call: TRBJ2-1
cdr3_nt: TGTGCCAGCAGTAAACCGGGACAGGGAATAGCCAAAAACATTCAGTACTTC; cdr3_aa: CASSKPGQGIAKNIQYF; clone_size: NA; d_call: TRBD1; v_call: TRBV28; j_call: TRBJ2-4
cdr3_nt: TGTGCCAGCAGCCTATCAAGGGAGCTGTTTTTT; cdr3_aa: CASSLSRELFF; clone_size: NA; d_call: NA; v_call: TRBV11-1; j_call: TRBJ2-2
cdr3_nt: TGCAGCGTTAGAGGGGGCGATGAAAAACTGTTTTTT; cdr3_aa: CSVRGGDEKLFF; clone_size: NA; d_call: TRBD1; v_call: TRBV29-1; j_call: TRBJ1-4
cdr3_nt: TGTGCCAGCAGCCCCGATCTTAACAGGGGATACGAGCAGTACTTC; cdr3_aa: CASSPDLNRGYEQYF; clone_size: NA; d_call: TRBD1; v_call: TRBV5-4; j_call: TRBJ2-7
cdr3_nt: TGTGCCAGCAGCCTAGCGGCGGGTCTTACCTACGAGCAGTACTTC; cdr3_aa: CASSLAAGLTYEQYF; clone_size: NA; d_call: TRBD2; v_call: TRBV7-9; j_call: TRBJ2-7
cdr3_nt: TGTGCCAGCAGTCAGGACAGGGGTCGAGTGATTTCTGGAAACACCATATATTTT; cdr3_aa: CASSQDRGRVISGNTIYF; clone_size: NA; d_call: TRBD1; v_call: TRBV2; j_call: TRBJ1-3
cdr3_nt: TGTGCCAGCTCGCGACAGCCCTTCTATGGCTACACCTTC; cdr3_aa: CASSRQPFYGYTF; clone_size: NA; d_call: NA; v_call: TRBV14; j_call: TRBJ1-2
cdr3_nt: TGTGCCAGCAGTTCCGAGACAGGGGGTTTTAGAGGCTACACCTTC; cdr3_aa: CASSSETGGFRGYTF; clone_size: NA; d_call: TRBD1; v_call: TRBV28; j_call: TRBJ1-2
cdr3_nt: TGTGCCAGCAGAAAGGGGGACAGTCCCAGAGGCAATCAGCCCCAGCATTTT; cdr3_aa: CASRKGDSPRGNQPQHF; clone_size: NA; d_call: TRBD1; v_call: TRBV28; j_call: TRBJ1-5
cdr3_nt: TGCGCCAGCAGTGAGTCGAATTCGGGGAACACTGAAGCTTTCTTT; cdr3_aa: CASSESNSGNTEAFF; clone_size: NA; d_call: NA; v_call: TRBV10-1; j_call: TRBJ1-1
cdr3_nt: TGTGCCAGCAGTCCGCCCGGGACAGGCAAGAACGAGCAGTACTTC; cdr3_aa: CASSPPGTGKNEQYF; clone_size: NA; d_call: TRBD1; v_call: TRBV28; j_call: TRBJ2-7
cdr3_nt: TGTGCCAGCAGCCAAGGGGAGTTTAAGCAGTTCTTC; cdr3_aa: CASSQGEFKQFF; clone_size: NA; d_call: NA; v_call: TRBV3-1/TRBV3-2; j_call: TRBJ2-1
cdr3_nt: TGTGCCAGCAGCTTCACCCGAGCCAGCGGGAAAGGCACAGATACGCAGTATTTT; cdr3_aa: CASSFTRASGKGTDTQYF; clone_size: NA; d_call: TRBD2; v_call: TRBV7-3; j_call: TRBJ2-3
cdr3_nt: TGTGCCTCGGGAGGACCCGGGGGAGAGACCCAGTACTTC; cdr3_aa: CASGGPGGETQYF; clone_size: once; d_call: TRBD2; v_call: TRBV30; j_call: TRBJ2-5
cdr3_nt: TGTGCCAGCAGCCGGGAGGGAGACACCGGGGAGCTGTTTTTT; cdr3_aa: CASSREGDTGELFF; clone_size: NA; d_call: TRBD2; v_call: TRBV2; j_call: TRBJ2-2
cdr3_nt: TGTGCCAGCAGCCAAGACGAGATCTCCTACGAGCAGTACTTC; cdr3_aa: CASSQDEISYEQYF; clone_size: few; d_call: NA; v_call: TRBV14; j_call: TRBJ2-7
cdr3_nt: TGTGCCAGCAGTTCAGTACAAACCGACAGGGCAGGCTACACCTTC; cdr3_aa: CASSSVQTDRAGYTF; clone_size: NA; d_call: TRBD1; v_call: TRBV28; j_call: TRBJ1-2
cdr3_nt: TGTGCCAGCAGTTTCCACAGGGGGCGAGGGAATCAGCCCCAGCATTTT; cdr3_aa: CASSFHRGRGNQPQHF; clone_size: NA; d_call: TRBD1; v_call: TRBV28; j_call: TRBJ1-5
cdr3_nt: TGTGCCAGCAGCCCCTACAGGGGGCGAGCTCCTAGCGGGAGCACAGATACGCAGTATTTT; cdr3_aa: CASSPYRGRAPSGSTDTQYF; clone_size: NA; d_call: NA; v_call: TRBV3-1/TRBV3-2; j_call: TRBJ2-3
cdr3_nt: TGCGCCAGCAGCCCAATGACAGTGAACACTGAAGCTTTCTTT; cdr3_aa: CASSPMTVNTEAFF; clone_size: NA; d_call: NA; v_call: TRBV4-1; j_call: TRBJ1-1
cdr3_nt: TGTGCCAGCAGACCAGGGTGGGGAGAGACCCAGTACTTC; cdr3_aa: CASRPGWGETQYF; clone_size: NA; d_call: NA; v_call: TRBV12-3/TRBV12-4; j_call: TRBJ2-5
cdr3_nt: TGTGCCAGCAGTCTAATTCTAGGGACAGGGAACACTGAAGCTTTCTTT; cdr3_aa: CASSLILGTGNTEAFF; clone_size: NA; d_call: TRBD1; v_call: TRBV28; j_call: TRBJ1-1
cdr3_nt: TGTGCCAGCAGCTATCCAGGGCTTTCCAGCGCCGGCGAGCTGTTTTTT; cdr3_aa: CASSYPGLSSAGELFF; clone_size: NA; d_call: NA; v_call: TRBV7-9; j_call: TRBJ2-2
cdr3_nt: TGTGCCAGCAGCCAAGATAGACGGACTAGCGGGCAGCATGACGAGCAGTACTTC; cdr3_aa: CASSQDRRTSGQHDEQYF; clone_size: NA; d_call: TRBD2; v_call: TRBV14; j_call: TRBJ2-7
cdr3_nt: TGTGCCAGCAGTTTAGAGAGTAGCGGGAGGGAGAATGAGCAGTTCTTC; cdr3_aa: CASSLESSGRENEQFF; clone_size: NA; d_call: TRBD2; v_call: TRBV27; j_call: TRBJ2-1
cdr3_nt: TGTGCCAGCAGGCCGGGCCTAAGGGGTTTCGGTAGCAATCAGCCCCAGCATTTT; cdr3_aa: CASRPGLRGFGSNQPQHF; clone_size: NA; d_call: NA; v_call: TRBV27; j_call: TRBJ1-5
cdr3_nt: TGCAGCGTTGAATCTGGGGAGCACTATGGCTACACCTTC; cdr3_aa: CSVESGEHYGYTF; clone_size: NA; d_call: NA; v_call: TRBV29-1; j_call: TRBJ1-2
cdr3_nt: TGTGCCAGCAGCCCCACCCTGGGGGGGGGCTACACCTTC; cdr3_aa: CASSPTLGGGYTF; clone_size: NA; d_call: NA; v_call: TRBV28; j_call: TRBJ1-2
cdr3_nt: TGTGCTAGTGGTCCGGGACAGGGGGCGTTTGAGCAGTTCTTC; cdr3_aa: CASGPGQGAFEQFF; clone_size: NA; d_call: TRBD1; v_call: TRBV12-5; j_call: TRBJ2-1
cdr3_nt: TGTGCCAGCAGCACCATACAGGGGGCCGAGCAGTACTTC; cdr3_aa: CASSTIQGAEQYF; clone_size: once; d_call: TRBD1; v_call: TRBV7-9; j_call: TRBJ2-7
cdr3_nt: TGTGCTAGTGGTTTGGAACAGGGGCCCCAGCATTTT; cdr3_aa: CASGLEQGPQHF; clone_size: NA; d_call: NA; v_call: TRBV12-5; j_call: TRBJ1-5
cdr3_nt: TGTGCCAGCAGTAGGGGACAGGAGAACACTGAAGCTTTCTTT; cdr3_aa: CASSRGQENTEAFF; clone_size: NA; d_call: TRBD1; v_call: TRBV5-4; j_call: TRBJ1-1
cdr3_nt: TGTGCCAGCAGCCCCCAGGCGGGATGGAGCACTGAAGCTTTCTTT; cdr3_aa: CASSPQAGWSTEAFF; clone_size: NA; d_call: NA; v_call: TRBV2; j_call: TRBJ1-1
cdr3_nt: TGTGCCAGCAGCTTTGGCTTTAACGGAGGTAAAGCAGATACGCAGTATTTT; cdr3_aa: CASSFGFNGGKADTQYF; clone_size: NA; d_call: NA; v_call: TRBV5-6; j_call: TRBJ2-3
cdr3_nt: TGCGCCAGCAGTGCCAGCCGCGGCGGGGAGCTGTTTTTT; cdr3_aa: CASSASRGGELFF; clone_size: few; d_call: NA; v_call: TRBV10-1; j_call: TRBJ2-2
cdr3_nt: TGTGCCAGCAGCCTCCAATGGACTAGCGGGGACAATGAGCAGTTCTTC; cdr3_aa: CASSLQWTSGDNEQFF; clone_size: NA; d_call: TRBD2; v_call: TRBV4-2; j_call: TRBJ2-1
cdr3_nt: TGTGCCAGCAGCGACTATCGGACAGGGGGAAGTAGAGACACTGAAGCTTTCTTT; cdr3_aa: CASSDYRTGGSRDTEAFF; clone_size: NA; d_call: TRBD1; v_call: TRBV5-4; j_call: TRBJ1-1
cdr3_nt: TGTGCCAGCAGTCACACCATCTATGGCTACACCTTC; cdr3_aa: CASSHTIYGYTF; clone_size: NA; d_call: NA; v_call: TRBV3-1/TRBV3-2; j_call: TRBJ1-2
cdr3_nt: TGTGCCAGCAGCCAAGAAACAGGCTATGGAGCTTTCTTT; cdr3_aa: CASSQETGYGAFF; clone_size: NA; d_call: NA; v_call: TRBV3-1/TRBV3-2; j_call: TRBJ1-1
cdr3_nt: TGTGCCAGCAGCTTGGGCAGGGTGGGACAGGGTAACACCGGGGAGCTGTTTTTT; cdr3_aa: CASSLGRVGQGNTGELFF; clone_size: NA; d_call: TRBD1; v_call: TRBV7-3; j_call: TRBJ2-2
cdr3_nt: TGTGCCAGCAGCGTCACGCAGGGATCCTACAATGAGCAGTTCTTC; cdr3_aa: CASSVTQGSYNEQFF; clone_size: NA; d_call: NA; v_call: TRBV11-2; j_call: TRBJ2-1
cdr3_nt: TGTGCCAGCAGTTTCCCGGGACAGATCAATCAGCCCCAGCATTTT; cdr3_aa: CASSFPGQINQPQHF; clone_size: NA; d_call: TRBD1; v_call: TRBV28; j_call: TRBJ1-5
cdr3_nt: TGTGCCTGGAGGACTCCATGGACAGGGGAGAACTATGGCTACACCTTC; cdr3_aa: CAWRTPWTGENYGYTF; clone_size: NA; d_call: TRBD1; v_call: TRBV30; j_call: TRBJ1-2
cdr3_nt: TGTGCCAGCAGTGACCAGGACAGGGACTTAGCTACGCAGTATTTT; cdr3_aa: CASSDQDRDLATQYF; clone_size: NA; d_call: TRBD1; v_call: TRBV2; j_call: TRBJ2-3
cdr3_nt: TGTGCCAGCAGCCTCCCCGGACAGTGGAATGGCTACACCTTC; cdr3_aa: CASSLPGQWNGYTF; clone_size: NA; d_call: NA; v_call: TRBV5-4; j_call: TRBJ1-2
cdr3_nt: TGTGCCAGTAGTGACTTGACAGACCCCTATGGCTACACCTTC; cdr3_aa: CASSDLTDPYGYTF; clone_size: NA; d_call: NA; v_call: TRBV19; j_call: TRBJ1-2
cdr3_nt: TGCAGCGCCGGGCGGGACGGCTACACCTTC; cdr3_aa: CSAGRDGYTF; clone_size: NA; d_call: NA; v_call: TRBV29-1; j_call: TRBJ1-2
cdr3_nt: TGTGCCAGCAGGCCAGGACTAGCGGGCGAGCAGTACTTC; cdr3_aa: CASRPGLAGEQYF; clone_size: NA; d_call: TRBD2; v_call: TRBV28; j_call: TRBJ2-7